This entry is about one T cell receptor beta chain. Different DNA sequences within this sample yield the same CDR3. Primers: 60 Vbeta forward and 13 Jbeta reverse. TCRdb's copy holds only in-frame clones and misses some; the assay was immunoSEQ multiplex PCR. The table includes 310,000 or so clones, around 90% detected once. The data are from a study of cytomegalovirus exposure and HLA in healthy donors. Trimming left V 3 bases short and J 1 base short, with 6 bases between. The length of the CDR3 is 13 residues. Germline V gene data show CDR1 as LNHDA and CDR2 as SQIVND (reference sequence). Sequences were obtained from PBMCs. The TCR comes from a woman between 18 and 29 years old in good health and CMV-seronegative. This chain connects TRBV19 to TRBJ1-1, with D hard to call. The CDR3: CASSIGQNTEAFF. The CDR3 coding sequence is TGTGCCAGTAGTATTGGGCAGAACACTGAAGCTTTCTTT.